Listed here are 31 T cell receptor beta chains from one sample, sequenced in a study of metastatic and nonmetastatic thyroid tumors (TCRdb year 2020). Library preparation used PCR. The run used an Illumina HiSeq 4000. TCRdb reprocessed the public reads (quality trimming at Q25 with fastp, clone calling with MiXCR) and kept in-frame beta chains. A total of 11,000 or so clones appear in this sample, about 31% of them only once. Roughly 11% of the sample belongs to the ten largest clones. None of the patients had been given any treatment before thyroid surgery. What was sequenced was tumor tissue. The origin of the receptors is a female donor with papillary thyroid cancer or a benign thyroid nodule (not recorded which). Some clones in this sample may be carry-over from other donors' samples.

A word on this clone: One end of the junction fails to match germline, which may point to a read error. The genes are TRBV3-1 and TRBJ2-1; 8 nucleotides align to TRBD2. The CDR3 covers 15 residues. Per germline, CDR1 LGHDT and CDR2 YNNKEL (reference sequence). In DNA, the CDR3 is TGTGCCAGCAGCCAGACTAGCGCAGCCTACAATCAGCAGTTCTTC. Translated, it gives CASSQTSAAYNQQFF.

The chain couples TRBV5-1 to TRBJ2-7, with 11 bases matching TRBD1. The junction had 2 bases not matched to a gene; V was cut back by 4 bases and J by 2 bases. Per germline, CDR1 SGHRS and CDR2 YFSETQ. The CDR3 runs 14 residues. The CDR3 reads CASSKGQGAYEQYF. The CDR3 bases are TGCGCCAGCAGCAAGGGACAGGGGGCCTACGAGCAGTACTTC.

The chain couples TRBV7-9 to TRBJ1-6; no reliable D call. Germline lookup yields CDR1 SEHNR and CDR2 FQNEAQ (reference sequence). The length of the CDR3 is 12 residues. V shed 3 bases and J shed 7 bases, with 4 bases lying between them. The CDR3 sequence is CASSFENSPLHF. CDR3 nucleotide sequence: TGTGCCAGCAGCTTCGAGAATTCACCCCTCCACTTT. Together with reference TRBV7-9 and TRBJ1-6, the CDR3 gives the full variable domain: DTGVSQNPRHKITKRGQNVTFRCDPISEHNRLYWYRQTLGQGPEFLTYFQNEAQLEKSRLLSDRFSAERPKGSFSTLEIQRTEQGDSAMYLCASSFENSPLHFGNGTRLTVT.

This clone occurred a few times. It may be a read error: a sequence one base away is much more abundant. CDR3 sequence reads: CASGGRPAVTDYGYTF. CDR3 sequence (DNA): TGCGCCAGCGGGGGTAGGCCTGCAGTCACCGACTATGGCTACACCTTC. The chain joins TRBV12-3 or TRBV12-4 to TRBJ1-2; a possible D gene is TRBD1 (5 bases). The CDR3 totals 16 residues.

This clone appeared a few times. V is TRBV6-4 and J is TRBJ1-2; 8 bases align to TRBD1. CDR1 is MRHNA, CDR2 SNTAGT, per germline. The CDR3 consists of 18 residues. Germline trimming cut 10 bases from V and 4 bases from J; bases unmatched to any gene: 23. CDR3 coding DNA: TGTGCCATTAGCCCCAAGCACCAATTGGGACAGGCAATCTATGGCTACACCTTC. Translation gives CAISPKHQLGQAIYGYTF.

This clone was seen a few times. V usage is TRBV6-5 and J usage is TRBJ2-1; TRBD2 might be the D (6 bases). The V and J ends lost 4 bases and 0 bases respectively, with 13 bases between them. The CDR3 length is 16 residues. Germline V gene sequence: CDR1 MNHEY, CDR2 SVGAGI. The CDR3 loop reads CASSSKRANSYNEQFF. DNA of the CDR3: TGTGCCAGCAGTTCAAAGCGGGCAAACTCCTACAATGAGCAGTTCTTC.

This clone was detected a few times. At one boundary the junction diverges from the germline segment, which might be a read error. The chain has TRBV24-1 and TRBJ1-6; D ambiguous. The germline V gene has CDR1 KGHDR and CDR2 SFDVKD. The CDR3 length is 17 residues. CDR3 nucleotide sequence: TGTGCCACCAGTCATTTCCACCGGGCCCTTTTTAATTCACCCCTCCACTTT. It specifies CATSHFHRALFNSPLHF.

The rearrangement links TRBV24-1 to TRBJ2-2; possible D gene TRBD1, 5 bases. Germline V lookup: CDR1 KGHDR, CDR2 SFDVKD. The germline V and J ends were trimmed by 2 bases and 1 base, with 7 bases remaining between them. The CDR3 spans 15 residues. The CDR3 region is CATSDWGRNTGELFF. The CDR3 DNA sequence: TGTGCCACCAGTGATTGGGGCAGGAACACCGGGGAGCTGTTTTTT.

The chain has TRBV28 and TRBJ2-4; D not certain. Germline values: CDR1 MDHEN, CDR2 SYDVKM. V was clipped by 5 bases and J by 7 bases, with 12 bases between them. The CDR3 has 13 residues. This CDR3 is CASSHPARNIQYF. CDR3 bases: TGTGCCAGCAGTCATCCGGCCAGGAACATTCAGTACTTC.

By share, this clone ranks as medium-sized (0.01 to 0.1%). This sample also contains other DNA sequences that code for the same CDR3. This chain uses TRBV12-3 or TRBV12-4 with TRBJ1-5, with D unresolved. The length of the CDR3 is 13 residues. Trimming took off 3 bases at V and 4 bases at J, with 7 bases between the two ends. The CDR3 here is CASSLRENQPQHF. The CDR3 nucleotides read TGTGCCAGCAGTTTGAGAGAGAATCAGCCCCAGCATTTT.

This clone has only a few counts. This chain connects TRBV6-5 to TRBJ2-5; no definite D call. Trimming removed 4 bases at V and 4 bases at J, with 16 bases between. This CDR3 is 15 amino acids long. Germline CDR1 and CDR2: MNHEY and SVGAGI. The CDR3 is CASSSNPAGSETQYF. In DNA form, the CDR3 reads TGTGCCAGCAGTTCCAATCCCGCCGGGTCAGAGACCCAGTACTTC.

The table lists this clone with many counts. A much bigger clone sits one base away, suggesting this may be a read error. The V gene is TRBV6-5, the J gene TRBJ2-1, with 11 bases lining up with TRBD2. Germline V CDR1 and CDR2: MNHEY, SVGAGI. V lost 0 bases, J lost 4 bases, and 2 bases stayed unmatched. This CDR3 is built from 16 residues. The CDR3 bases are TGTGCCAGCAGTTACTCTAGCGGGAGGGCATACAATGAGCAGTTCTTC. It yields the protein CASSYSSGRAYNEQFF.

This clone was observed at least ten times. This chain links TRBV15 with TRBJ2-2; 9 bases map to TRBD2. Germline CDR1 and CDR2: LNHNV and YYDKDF (reference sequence). Germline trimming cut 2 bases from V and 2 bases from J; bases unmatched to any gene: 9. CDR3 length equals 18 residues. The CDR3 nucleotides read TGTGCCACCAGCAGATCCCTTTTTAGCGGGAGAAACACCGGGGAGCTGTTTTTT. This codes for CATSRSLFSGRNTGELFF.

This clone was found many times. This sequence joins TRBV9 and TRBJ2-2; D is uncertain. Trimming cost V 0 bases and J 6 bases, with 6 bases left between them. The germline V gene has CDR1 SGDLS and CDR2 YYNGEE. This CDR3 is built from 13 residues. The CDR3: CASSVDDPGELFF. In DNA form, the CDR3 reads TGTGCCAGCAGCGTAGATGACCCCGGGGAGCTGTTTTTT.

This clone was counted many times. The chain recombines TRBV5-6 with TRBJ1-4, with 7 bases that match TRBD1. The ends lost 1 base at V and 6 bases at J; junction bases unmatched: 3. The CDR3 sequence is 14 residues long. Germline lookup yields CDR1 SGHDT and CDR2 YYEEEE. CDR3 coding DNA: TGTGCCAGCAGCTTGAGACAGGGAGATGAAAAACTGTTTTTT. Its protein product is CASSLRQGDEKLFF.

The V gene is TRBV7-2, the J gene TRBJ2-7; 9 bases align to TRBD1. V lost 7 bases, J lost 4 bases, and 11 bases stayed unmatched. The CDR3 has 15 amino acids. Germline V gene lookup returns CDR1 SGHTA and CDR2 FQGNSA. Here the CDR3 reads CASIPTSGQGYEQYF. CDR3 coding DNA: TGTGCCAGCATCCCTACCTCGGGACAGGGTTACGAGCAGTACTTC.

Notes on this clone: A much more abundant neighbour one base away suggests this may be a read error. CDR3 protein: CASSEEPGQGDTGELFF. CDR3 coding DNA: TGTGCCAGCAGTGAGGAACCCGGACAGGGAGACACCGGGGAGCTGTTTTTT. The chain employs TRBV12-3 or TRBV12-4 and TRBJ2-2; 8 bases fit TRBD1. CDR3 size: 17 residues. V shed 5 bases, J shed 3 bases, and the junction held 11 bases outside the gene matches.

The gene calls are TRBV5-1 and TRBJ1-2; weak D call: TRBD1 (6 bases). Germline CDR1 SGHRS, CDR2 YFSETQ. Trimming shortened V by 4 bases and J by 6 bases, and 19 bases separated the two germline ends. This CDR3 region has 15 residues. CDR3 sequence reads: CASSAYDRILDGYTF. CDR3 sequence (DNA): TGCGCCAGCAGCGCGTATGACAGGATTTTGGATGGCTACACCTTC.

With respect to this clone: An end of the junction differs from the germline gene, which may be a read error. CDR3 amino acids: CVSSLSGGSHNEQFF. As DNA, the CDR3 is TGTGTCAGCAGCTTAAGCGGGGGGTCCCACAATGAGCAGTTCTTC. The chain recombines TRBV7-3 with TRBJ2-1; 9 bases fit TRBD2. The CDR3 length is 15 residues. Germline V gene data show CDR1 as SGHTA and CDR2 as FQGTGA.

The genes are TRBV28 and TRBJ1-2; 9 nucleotides line up with TRBD1. The V and J ends lost 7 bases and 7 bases, in that order; junction bases with no gene match: 13. The CDR3 contains 15 residues. Germline V lookup: CDR1 MDHEN, CDR2 SYDVKM. CDR3 bases: TGTGCCAGCATCCTACAGGGGGCCGGTTCTTCTGGCTACACCTTC. Translated, it gives CASILQGAGSSGYTF.

This clone is deemed medium-sized (0.01 to 0.1%). The chain uses TRBV3-1 and TRBJ1-2, with D possibly TRBD1 on 5 matching bases. Looked up from germline, CDR1 is LGHDT and CDR2 is YNNKEL (reference sequence). This CDR3 is 14 amino acids long. V lost 6 bases, J lost 0 bases, and 11 bases lay in between. The DNA of the CDR3 is TGTGCCAGCAGGGGGGACCGTGCTAACTATGGCTACACCTTC. It encodes CASRGDRANYGYTF.

A note on this clone: A much larger clone differs by one base, so this may be a read error. The chain uses TRBV5-5 and TRBJ2-1; 14 nucleotides line up with TRBD2. Per germline, CDR1 SGHKS and CDR2 YYEKEE (reference sequence). The CDR3 length is 20 residues. Germline trimming cut 4 bases from V and 0 bases from J; bases unmatched to any gene: 12. CDR3 nucleotides: TGTGCCAGCAGCGCCACCATCGGACTAGCGGGAGGCATCTCCTACAATGAGCAGTTCTTC. This encodes CASSATIGLAGGISYNEQFF.

Judged by abundance, this clone is medium-sized. This sequence joins TRBV18 and TRBJ1-2; the D gene is possibly TRBD1 (6 bases). CDR1 is KGHSH and CDR2 is LQKENI in the germline V gene. V was clipped by 5 bases and J by 8 bases, with 27 bases between them. The CDR3 runs to 17 residues. The DNA for the CDR3 is TGTGCCAGCTCAACTTTCGTCGAGACAGGTTTTTCCGGCGGCTACACCTTC. Its protein product is CASSTFVETGFSGGYTF. Looking up the rest from reference TRBV18 and TRBJ1-2 gives the full variable domain: NAGVMQNPRHLVRRRGQEARLRCSPMKGHSHVYWYRQLPEEGLKFMVYLQKENIIDESGMPKERFSAEFPKEGPSILRIQQVVRGDSAAYFCASSTFVETGFSGGYTFGSGTRLTVV.

The chain uses TRBV28 and TRBJ2-1; D possibly matches TRBD1 or TRBD2 (6 bases each). This CDR3 has 16 amino acids. Trimming cost V 4 bases and J 7 bases, with 20 bases left between them. Germline V gene lookup returns CDR1 MDHEN and CDR2 SYDVKM. The CDR3 bases are TGTGCCAGCAGTTCCGGTTATCGGGGGCCGGGTAATGAGCAGTTCTTC. Its translation is CASSSGYRGPGNEQFF.

This clone came up many times. This chain links TRBV20-1 with TRBJ1-2, with D possibly matching TRBD1 (6 bases). CDR1 and CDR2 from the germline V gene are DFQATT and SNEGSKA (reference sequence). There are 12 residues in the CDR3. The CDR3 here is CRPQGANYGYTF. In DNA form, the CDR3 reads TGCAGACCACAGGGAGCTAACTATGGCTACACCTTC.

This clone was counted a few times. V usage is TRBV6-2 or TRBV6-3 and J usage is TRBJ2-7, with 8 bases lining up with TRBD1. Germline V gives CDR1 MNHEY, CDR2 SVGEGT. CDR3 length: 14 residues. V was pared by 6 bases and J by 11 bases, with 15 bases of the junction left unmatched. The CDR3, as DNA: TGTGCCAGCAGGACGACTGACAGGGGCCACAAGAAGTACTTC. This sequence encodes CASRTTDRGHKKYF.

This clone showed up just a few times. V and J are TRBV10-1 and TRBJ1-1, with TRBD1 identical over 7 bases. Germline CDR1 is WNHNN and CDR2 is SYGVQD (reference sequence). V was pared by 11 bases and J by 0 bases, with 12 bases of the junction left unmatched. The length of the CDR3 is 15 residues. This chain's CDR3 is CAGSGTDFLNTEAFF. The CDR3 region has the DNA TGCGCCGGGTCCGGGACAGATTTTTTGAACACTGAAGCTTTCTTT.

This clone was detected a few times. The chain couples TRBV12-3 or TRBV12-4 to TRBJ2-7, with D possibly TRBD2 on 7 matching bases. Trimming removed 5 bases from V and 2 bases from J, with 16 bases in between. This CDR3 contains 15 residues. This chain's CDR3 is CASSLLGGGPYEQYF. Written as DNA, the CDR3 is TGTGCCAGCAGTCTCCTAGGGGGAGGGCCCTACGAGCAGTACTTC.

This clone was picked up a small number of times. An end of the junction does not agree with germline; a read error may underlie this. CDR3 bases: TGTGCCAGCAGACTCCGGGACACCAACACTGAAGCTCTCTTT. This encodes CASRLRDTNTEALF. The chain recombines TRBV6-1 with TRBJ1-1; D possibly corresponds to TRBD1 (6 bases). Germline-derived CDR1 and CDR2 are MNHNS and SASEGT. This CDR3 has 14 amino acids.

The sample holds a few counts of this clone. This sequence joins TRBV28 and TRBJ1-2; D remains ambiguous. Trimming removed 10 bases from V and 2 bases from J, with 14 bases in between. The CDR3 loop spans 13 amino acids. Germline-derived CDR1 and CDR2 are MDHEN and SYDVKM. CDR3 bases: TGTGCCATCAGATCTGTCTCAAACTATGGCTACACCTTC. Its translation is CAIRSVSNYGYTF.

The chain uses TRBV12-3 or TRBV12-4 and TRBJ1-1, with D unclear. With 5 bases removed from V and 0 bases from J, the gap between germline ends came to 10 bases. The CDR3 is made up of 14 amino acids. CDR3 nucleotide sequence: TGTGCCAGCAGTGAGACGCTAGTGAACACTGAAGCTTTCTTT. This codes for CASSETLVNTEAFF.